Ten or more counts support the clone carrying this TCR beta chain. The sample originates from a study of CD8 T cells in ankylosing spondylitis. The CDR3 runs to 16 residues. After removal of 5 bases from V and 2 bases from J, the junction contained 8 bases not matched to a gene. TCRdb recomputed calls from the 5' RACE reads with MiXCR, one row per CDR3 protein. This repertoire shows approximately 110,000 distinct CDR3 sequences, 24% found once; its top ten account for about 12%. Sequencing was performed on synovial fluid, either unsorted or a sorted T cell fraction (not recorded which). The rearrangement joins TRBV12-3 or TRBV12-4 to TRBJ1-1; TRBD1 aligns across 10 bases. The receptor's source is a male donor with ankylosing spondylitis. In DNA form, the CDR3 reads TGTGCCAGCAGTCCATTGACAGGGGGCTCTAACACTGAAGCTTTCTTT. As protein: CASSPLTGGSNTEAFF.